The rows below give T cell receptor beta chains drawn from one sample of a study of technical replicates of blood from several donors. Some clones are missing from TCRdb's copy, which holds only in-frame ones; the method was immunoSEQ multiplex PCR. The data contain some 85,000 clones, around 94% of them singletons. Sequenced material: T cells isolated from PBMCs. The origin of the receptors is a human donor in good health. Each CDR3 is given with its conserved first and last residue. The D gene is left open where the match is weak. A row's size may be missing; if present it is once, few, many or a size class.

CDR3 DNA: TGTGCCAGTTTGGGACTAGCCAATGAGCAGTTCTTC; CDR3 protein: CASLGLANEQFF; V gene: TRBV19; clone size: .; J gene: TRBJ2-1; D gene: TRBD2
CDR3 DNA: TGTGCCAGCAGCTCCACAAATGAGCAGTTCTTC; CDR3 protein: CASSSTNEQFF; V gene: TRBV7-3; clone size: .; J gene: TRBJ2-1; D gene: .
CDR3 DNA: TGTGCCAGCAGCTCCGGACAGGAGGGGACAGATACGCAGTATTTT; CDR3 protein: CASSSGQEGTDTQYF; V gene: TRBV2; clone size: .; J gene: TRBJ2-3; D gene: .
CDR3 DNA: TGTGCCAGCAGCTCCGCCAGGACAGGGGGCTATGGCTACACCTTC; CDR3 protein: CASSSARTGGYGYTF; V gene: TRBV7-9; clone size: .; J gene: TRBJ1-2; D gene: TRBD1
CDR3 DNA: TGCGCCAGCAGTTTTCGGACAGGGGGAGACACCATATATTTT; CDR3 protein: CASSFRTGGDTIYF; V gene: TRBV5-1; clone size: .; J gene: TRBJ1-3; D gene: TRBD1
CDR3 DNA: TGTGCCAGCAGCTTAGAGGGACTAGCGAACGAGCAGTTCTTC; CDR3 protein: CASSLEGLANEQFF; V gene: TRBV7-9; clone size: .; J gene: TRBJ2-1; D gene: TRBD2
CDR3 DNA: TGTGCCAGCAGCTGGGGGGACGCTGAAGCTTTCTTT; CDR3 protein: CASSWGDAEAFF; V gene: TRBV5-4; clone size: .; J gene: TRBJ1-1; D gene: .
CDR3 DNA: TGCGCCAGCAGCGAACAGGGGAACGAGCAGTACTTC; CDR3 protein: CASSEQGNEQYF; V gene: TRBV5-1; clone size: .; J gene: TRBJ2-7; D gene: TRBD1
CDR3 DNA: TGTGCCAGCAGCCCGGGGAGGGGGATACTCCGAGGTGACACTGAAGCTTTCTTT; CDR3 protein: CASSPGRGILRGDTEAFF; V gene: TRBV9; clone size: .; J gene: TRBJ1-1; D gene: .
CDR3 DNA: TGTGCCTGGAACCGGGAGTCCCCCACAGATACGCAGTATTTT; CDR3 protein: CAWNRESPTDTQYF; V gene: TRBV30; clone size: .; J gene: TRBJ2-3; D gene: .
CDR3 DNA: TGCGCCAGCAGCCAAGGACCCAGGACAGGGAAAGAGACCCAGTACTTC; CDR3 protein: CASSQGPRTGKETQYF; V gene: TRBV4-1; clone size: .; J gene: TRBJ2-5; D gene: TRBD1
CDR3 DNA: TGTGCCAGCAGCGCAACTAGCGGGATCTACAATGAGCAGTTCTTC; CDR3 protein: CASSATSGIYNEQFF; V gene: TRBV5-6; clone size: .; J gene: TRBJ2-1; D gene: TRBD2
CDR3 DNA: TGCGCCAGCAGCAGTGACAGAGAGGTCTACGAGCAGTACTTC; CDR3 protein: CASSSDREVYEQYF; V gene: TRBV4-3; clone size: .; J gene: TRBJ2-7; D gene: .
CDR3 DNA: TGTGCCAGTAGTATCACAAACAGGAACACTGAAGCTTTCTTT; CDR3 protein: CASSITNRNTEAFF; V gene: TRBV19; clone size: .; J gene: TRBJ1-1; D gene: .
CDR3 DNA: TGTGCCAGCAGCTTAGTTCCGACAGGGTGGATCGAAAACATTCAGTACTTC; CDR3 protein: CASSLVPTGWIENIQYF; V gene: TRBV11-2; clone size: once; J gene: TRBJ2-4; D gene: TRBD1
CDR3 DNA: TGCGCCAGCAGTCTCCGGAACAGGGGGCGCTACGAGCAGTACTTC; CDR3 protein: CASSLRNRGRYEQYF; V gene: TRBV23-1; clone size: .; J gene: TRBJ2-7; D gene: TRBD1
CDR3 DNA: TGTGCCAGCAGCTTAGTTGGTAGCGGGAGCACAGATACGCAGTATTTT; CDR3 protein: CASSLVGSGSTDTQYF; V gene: TRBV7-3; clone size: once; J gene: TRBJ2-3; D gene: TRBD2
CDR3 DNA: TGTGCCAGCAGCTATAATCCAACATACGGCTACACCTTC; CDR3 protein: CASSYNPTYGYTF; V gene: TRBV9; clone size: .; J gene: TRBJ1-2; D gene: .
CDR3 DNA: TGTGCCAGCAGTTCCCGGGGTTCGAACCCAGATACGCAGTATTTT; CDR3 protein: CASSSRGSNPDTQYF; V gene: TRBV6-5; clone size: .; J gene: TRBJ2-3; D gene: .
CDR3 DNA: TGCGCCAGCAGCTTGGGGATCGGGTACGAGCAGTACTTC; CDR3 protein: CASSLGIGYEQYF; V gene: TRBV5-1; clone size: .; J gene: TRBJ2-7; D gene: .
CDR3 DNA: TGTGCCAGCAGCCCTGGAGGACTACCAATGCCCACAGATACGCAGTATTTT; CDR3 protein: CASSPGGLPMPTDTQYF; V gene: TRBV5-4; clone size: .; J gene: TRBJ2-3; D gene: .
CDR3 DNA: TGCAGCGCCCGACCGGAGGGGCGATTGGATACGCAGTATTTT; CDR3 protein: CSARPEGRLDTQYF; V gene: TRBV29-1; clone size: .; J gene: TRBJ2-3; D gene: .
CDR3 DNA: TGTGCCAGCAGTGAAGCTAGGGGCAGCCAAGAGACCCAGTACTTC; CDR3 protein: CASSEARGSQETQYF; V gene: TRBV6-1; clone size: .; J gene: TRBJ2-5; D gene: .